This paragraph covers one TCR beta chain sequence. Its antigen is currently not known. Base-call qualities are not available, and no considerably larger clone is one nucleotide away. The data belong to a study of blood T cell repertoires in COVID-19 (dated by TCRdb to 2020 to 2021). With regard to the full study: Samples covering the acute and convalescent phases of COVID-19 were provided by collaborators in the United States, Italy and Spain. Samples were obtained from the ongoing ImmuneRACE study (first 160 participants) and from 950 to 1,500 subjects provided by 6 global collaborators. The prospective study material was composed of cDNA or gDNA derived from T cells, B-cell-depleted T cells, or PBMCs. Subjects who had been exposed to COVID-19, were actively infected with it, or had recovered from it provided the deeply sampled blood TCRbeta repertoires that made up the dataset. The repertoires were released in a freely available public database meant as a resource for research on the immune response to SARS-CoV-2. Sample metadata almost always included a de-identified subject ID, COVID-19 status, age in years and sex. HLA class I and class II types, where available, came from metadata supplied by the sample provider rather than from assay-based typing. General findings and caveats noted by the study authors: Clinical and demographic metadata were provided uncurated, with the amount varying by source and participant.

The CDR3 contains 14 residues, cysteine and phenylalanine counted. This entry keeps only the CDR3 DNA: 42 bases, framed from base 1. Looking up the germline V gene yields CDR1 SGHRS and CDR2 YFSETQ. V is reduced by 4 bases and J by 1 base, leaving a spacing of 11 bases between them. Participants in the prospective study were enrolled through a virtual design, were aged roughly 18 to 100 years, and lived in roughly 24 United States geographic areas. In the prospective study, participants were assigned to cohorts based on the clinical history participants reported in a screening survey and a study questionnaire. Recovered participants in ImmuneRACE Cohort 3 were defined by two consecutive negative NP/OP PCR tests, clearance by a healthcare professional, or resolution of symptoms. Each participant in the prospective study had whole blood, serum and a nasopharyngeal or oropharyngeal swab collected by mobile phlebotomists. Over a roughly two-month period, participants in the prospective study had the option of providing additional blood draws and questionnaires. Blood samples from the prospective study were shipped frozen or at room temperature prior to DNA extraction.

TCRbeta CDR3 regions were amplified from genomic DNA by means of the immunoSEQ Assay, a bias-controlled multiplex PCR. The authors' pipeline ran thus. Nucleated cell counts per sample were estimated from amplification of reference gene primers within the assay. Sequence reads were collapsed and filtered to measure the absolute abundance of every unique TCRbeta CDR3 rearrangement. Productive Simpson clonality was computed per sample as the square root of Simpson's diversity index over productive rearrangements. TCRdb mirrors the immuneACCESS table, restricted to in-frame sequences. Some clones are absent from its copies; in checked studies, under half trace to an unresolved V gene, and the reason for the others is unknown. The DNA gave D and trimming, while V, J and clone size come from that table. This sample comprises hundreds of thousands of clones, more than 75% of them detected only once. The top ten constitute 2.5% to 3% of the sample.

The sequence derives from a woman in her twenties or thirties who had recovered from COVID-19. Sequenced material: PBMCs or T cells enriched from blood (not recorded which). This chain joins TRBV5-1 to TRBJ1-1; TRBD1 might be the D gene, on 5 matching bases. Here is the DNA: TGCGCCAGCAGCCCGACAGCTGGGAACACTGAAGCTTTCTTT. This yields the protein CASSPTAGNTEAFF.